This T cell receptor (beta chain) was obtained from a study of blood T cells in healthy people across ages. Then a second PCR, running roughly 7 to 11 cycles, was carried out with a sample-barcoded 5' primer and a J-beta primer mix. One entry per CDR3 protein, called by TCRdb with MiXCR from the 5' RACE reads. The sample yields 450,000 to 700,000 distinct CDR3 sequences, roughly 28% seen once. From germline, CDR1 is SGHRS and CDR2 YFSETQ. This CDR3 region has 14 residues. Trimming cost V 0 bases and J 1 base, with 4 bases left between them. The chain recombines TRBV5-1 with TRBJ2-2, with D unresolved. The clonotype was recovered from a woman aged 70 to 79 in good health. The sample comprised blood. The CDR3: CASSLVQNTGELFF. The CDR3 nucleotides are TGCGCCAGCAGCTTGGTCCAGAACACCGGGGAGCTGTTTTTT.